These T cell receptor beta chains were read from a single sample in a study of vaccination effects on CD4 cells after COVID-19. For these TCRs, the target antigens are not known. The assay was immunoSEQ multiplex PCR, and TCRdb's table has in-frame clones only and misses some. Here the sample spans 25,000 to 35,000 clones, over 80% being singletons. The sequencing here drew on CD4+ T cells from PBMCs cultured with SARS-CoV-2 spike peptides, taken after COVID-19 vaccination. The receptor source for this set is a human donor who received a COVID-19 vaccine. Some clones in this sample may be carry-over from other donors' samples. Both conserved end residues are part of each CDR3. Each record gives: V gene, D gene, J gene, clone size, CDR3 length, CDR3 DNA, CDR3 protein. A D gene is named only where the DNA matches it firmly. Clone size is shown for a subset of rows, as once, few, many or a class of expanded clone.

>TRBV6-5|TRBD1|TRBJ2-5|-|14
TGTGCCAGCAGTAGGGACAGGGGGAGGGAGACCCAGTACTTC
CASSRDRGRETQYF
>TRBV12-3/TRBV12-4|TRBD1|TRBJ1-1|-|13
TGTGCCAGCAGTTCGCAGGGGGGCACTGAAGCTTTCTTT
CASSSQGGTEAFF
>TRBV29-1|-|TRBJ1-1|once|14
TGCAGCGGCACGAGGGGGGTCGGGAACACTGAAGCTTTCTTT
CSGTRGVGNTEAFF
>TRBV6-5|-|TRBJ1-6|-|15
TGTGCCAGCGTCCAGAGGGGCACCCTAAATTCACCCCTCCACTTT
CASVQRGTLNSPLHF
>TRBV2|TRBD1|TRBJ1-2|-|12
TGTGCCGGACAGGGAAATAACTATGGCTACACCTTC
CAGQGNNYGYTF
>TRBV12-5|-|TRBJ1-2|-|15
TGTGCTAGTGGTTTGGAGGGTGGGATAAACTATGGCTACACCTTC
CASGLEGGINYGYTF
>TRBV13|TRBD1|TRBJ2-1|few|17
TGTGCCAGCAGCTTATTAGTTCGGCGGACAGGGGACAATGAGCAGTTCTTC
CASSLLVRRTGDNEQFF
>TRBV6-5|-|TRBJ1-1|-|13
TGTGCCAGCAGTTACCTCCGTAACACTGAAGCTTTCTTT
CASSYLRNTEAFF
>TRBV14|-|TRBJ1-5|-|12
TGTGCCAGCAGCCAAGGTTTACAGCCCCAGCATTTT
CASSQGLQPQHF
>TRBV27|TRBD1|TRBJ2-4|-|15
TGTGCCAGCAGTCGGACAGGACTAGCCAAAAACATTCAGTACTTC
CASSRTGLAKNIQYF
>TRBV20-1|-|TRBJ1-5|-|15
TGCAGTGCTAGTGTCGAGGGTCGGAGCAATCAGCCCCAGCATTTT
CSASVEGRSNQPQHF
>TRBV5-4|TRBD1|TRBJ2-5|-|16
TGTGCCAGCAGCTTGGTAGGACAGGGAGACATAGAGACCCAGTACTTC
CASSLVGQGDIETQYF
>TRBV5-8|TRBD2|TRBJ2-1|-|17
TGTGCCAGCCCCCGGATAGCGGGGGTTTACTCCTACAATGAGCAGTTCTTC
CASPRIAGVYSYNEQFF
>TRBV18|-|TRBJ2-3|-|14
TGTGCCAGCTCACCACCCCAAAACACAGATACGCAGTATTTT
CASSPPQNTDTQYF
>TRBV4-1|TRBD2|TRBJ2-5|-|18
TGCGCCAGCAGCCTCAGACAGCCTAGCGGGGGGTACCAAGAGACCCAGTACTTC
CASSLRQPSGGYQETQYF
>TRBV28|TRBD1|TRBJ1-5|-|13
TGTGCCAGCAGATGGACAGGGAATCAGCCCCAGCATTTT
CASRWTGNQPQHF
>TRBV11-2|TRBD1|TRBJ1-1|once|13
TGTGCCAGCAGCTCGACAGGGTTTACTGAAGCTTTCTTT
CASSSTGFTEAFF
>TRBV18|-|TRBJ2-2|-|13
TGTGCCAGCTCAATTGCTAACACCGGGGAGCTGTTTTTT
CASSIANTGELFF
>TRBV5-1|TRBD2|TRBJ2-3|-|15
TGCGCCAGCAGCCAATTAGCGGGGCACACAGATACGCAGTATTTT
CASSQLAGHTDTQYF
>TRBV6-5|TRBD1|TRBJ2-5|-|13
TGTGCCAGCAGTCGCAACAGGGGGGAGACCCAGTACTTC
CASSRNRGETQYF
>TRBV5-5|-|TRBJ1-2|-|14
TGTGCCAGCAGCACACCCGGGACGCATGAGGTCTACACCTTC
CASSTPGTHEVYTF
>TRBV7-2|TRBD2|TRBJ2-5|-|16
TGTGCCAGCAGCCCGTTAAGCGGGGGGGCCTTCGAGACCCAGTACTTC
CASSPLSGGAFETQYF
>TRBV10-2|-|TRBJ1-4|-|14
TGCGCCAGCAGTGAAGTAGGGGGAAGTGAAAAACTGTTTTTT
CASSEVGGSEKLFF
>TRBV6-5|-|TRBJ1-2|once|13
TGTGCCAGCAGTCGCGACCCGAACTATGGCTACACCTTC
CASSRDPNYGYTF
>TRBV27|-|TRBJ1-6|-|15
TGTGCCAGCAGTTCCCAAACAGCGGGCGGATCACCCCTCCACTTT
CASSSQTAGGSPLHF
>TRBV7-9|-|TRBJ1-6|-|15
TGTGCCAGCAGCCAAGCAAGGGGGGGGTATTCACCCCTCCACTTT
CASSQARGGYSPLHF
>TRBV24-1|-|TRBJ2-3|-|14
TGTGCCACCAGTGATTACTCTAGCGAAGATACGCAGTATTTT
CATSDYSSEDTQYF